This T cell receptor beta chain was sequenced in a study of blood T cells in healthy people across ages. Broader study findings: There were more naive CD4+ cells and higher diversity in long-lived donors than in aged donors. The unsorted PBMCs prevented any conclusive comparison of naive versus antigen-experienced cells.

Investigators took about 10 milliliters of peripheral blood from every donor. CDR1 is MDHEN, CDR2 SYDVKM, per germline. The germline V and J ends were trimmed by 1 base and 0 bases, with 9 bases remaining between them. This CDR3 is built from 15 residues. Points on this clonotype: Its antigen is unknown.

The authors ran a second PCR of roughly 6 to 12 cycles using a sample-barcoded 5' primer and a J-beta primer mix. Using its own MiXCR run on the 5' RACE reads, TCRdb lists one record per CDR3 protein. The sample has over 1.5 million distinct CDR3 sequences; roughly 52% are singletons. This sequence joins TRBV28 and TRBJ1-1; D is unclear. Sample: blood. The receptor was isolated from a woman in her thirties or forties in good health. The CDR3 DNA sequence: TGTGCCAGCAGTTTATACCCCGGGGTGAACACTGAAGCTTTCTTT. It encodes CASSLYPGVNTEAFF.